A selection of T cell receptor beta chains follows, all from one sample in a study of shared clonotypes between healthy human individuals. Sequencing used immunoSEQ multiplex PCR; TCRdb keeps in-frame clones, though not all of them. The sample has 2 million to 2.5 million clones, roughly 96% seen once. Sequences were obtained from naive CD4+ T cells sorted from blood. These receptors were taken from a man between 18 and 29 years old in good health. The CDR3 runs from the conserved cysteine through the conserved F or W. The D gene is left open where the match is weak. The size of a clone is reported for some rows only, either as once, few or many, or as a class for expanded clones.

d_gene	abundance	j_gene	v_gene	CDR3nt	CDR3aa
.	.	TRBJ2-2	TRBV7-3	TGTGCCAGCAGCTTAAACACGGATGGTTTCACCGGGGAGCTGTTTTTT	CASSLNTDGFTGELFF
.	.	TRBJ2-6	TRBV18	TGTGCCAGCTCACCATCGGTCCCGACCGGGGCCAACGTCCTGACTTTC	CASSPSVPTGANVLTF
TRBD1	.	TRBJ1-2	TRBV19	TGTGCCAGTAGTATGGGGACAGGGGCCACCACCCTCTATGGCTACACCTTC	CASSMGTGATTLYGYTF
.	.	TRBJ2-5	TRBV7-2	TGTGCCAGCAGCCAAAGGGGTGGAGAGACCCAGTACTTC	CASSQRGGETQYF
.	once	TRBJ1-2	TRBV6-5	TGTGCCAGCAGGAACGGTCCTAACTATGGCTACACCTTC	CASRNGPNYGYTF
TRBD2	.	TRBJ2-7	TRBV27	TGTGCCAGCAGTTTTAGGACTAGCGGGGTCCTGGGATACGAGCAGTACTTC	CASSFRTSGVLGYEQYF
TRBD1	.	TRBJ1-4	TRBV10-3	TGTGCCATCAAAGGGCAGGGGGCAGGAGAAAAACTGTTTTTT	CAIKGQGAGEKLFF
TRBD2	.	TRBJ2-1	TRBV11-1	TGTGCCAGCAGCTCGTCCCAGCGGGAGAAACTTCAAAATGAGCAGTTCTTC	CASSSSQREKLQNEQFF
.	.	TRBJ2-3	TRBV11-3	TGTGCCAGCAGCTCCATCCTACAGCCAGATACGCAGTATTTT	CASSSILQPDTQYF
TRBD1	.	TRBJ2-1	TRBV2	TGTGCCAGCCTCCTGGGACAGGGCTGGGACAATGAGCAGTTCTTC	CASLLGQGWDNEQFF
.	.	TRBJ1-2	TRBV15	TGTGCCACCAGCAGGGACATTAACTATGGCTACACCTTC	CATSRDINYGYTF
.	.	TRBJ1-2	TRBV29-1	TGCAGCGTTGACGGAGGGGGGGGTCGTCCGAACTATGGCTACACCTTC	CSVDGGGGRPNYGYTF
TRBD1	.	TRBJ2-7	TRBV2	TGTGCCAGCAGTCCCGGACAGGGCTTATACGAGCAGTACTTC	CASSPGQGLYEQYF
.	once	TRBJ1-1	TRBV30	TGTGCCTGGAAAGACAGGAACACTGAAGCTTTCTTT	CAWKDRNTEAFF
.	.	TRBJ2-3	TRBV10-3	TGTGCCACCTCCGGGCCTAGCACAGATACGCAGTATTTT	CATSGPSTDTQYF
.	.	TRBJ2-7	TRBV28	TGTGCCAGCAGGGGGCCCGGACCCTACGAGCAGTACTTC	CASRGPGPYEQYF
.	.	TRBJ1-1	TRBV5-4	TGTGCCAGCAGCTTTATCAATCGGGCAGGGAACACTGAAGCTTTCTTT	CASSFINRAGNTEAFF
TRBD2	.	TRBJ2-7	TRBV12-5	TGTGCTAGTGGTTTGGAGTCTAGCGGGAGGGCCTACGAGCAGTACTTC	CASGLESSGRAYEQYF
.	.	TRBJ2-7	TRBV6-1	TGTGCCAGCAGGAGGGATTTCAGCTCCTACGAGCAGTACTTC	CASRRDFSSYEQYF
TRBD2	.	TRBJ2-3	TRBV4-1	TGCGCCAGCAGCCTAAGACGGGCGGGAGGGCTAACAGATACGCAGTATTTT	CASSLRRAGGLTDTQYF
TRBD2	once	TRBJ2-2	TRBV2	TGTGCCAGCTTGTTGACTAGCGGGAGTAGTGGGGAGCTGTTTTTT	CASLLTSGSSGELFF
TRBD2	few	TRBJ2-3	TRBV19	TGTGCCAGTAGTACCTTAGCGGGAGGGAGCACAGATACGCAGTATTTT	CASSTLAGGSTDTQYF
.	.	TRBJ2-3	TRBV9	TGTGCCAGCAAAGGGGGGCACATGGATACGCAGTATTTT	CASKGGHMDTQYF
.	.	TRBJ1-6	TRBV27	TGTGCCAGCAGGCCACGGGTCGCCGGAGGATCACCCCTCCACTTT	CASRPRVAGGSPLHF
.	.	TRBJ1-1	TRBV10-2	TGCGCCAGCAGTGACTGGGGGGCAGCTTTCTTT	CASSDWGAAFF
.	.	TRBJ2-2	TRBV30	TGTGCCTGGAGGGAGGACGATTTTGGCGGGGAGCTGTTTTTT	CAWREDDFGGELFF
TRBD2	.	TRBJ2-7	TRBV11-2	TGTGCCAGCAGCCTAGACCTAGCGGAGGCCTACGAGCAGTACTTC	CASSLDLAEAYEQYF
.	.	TRBJ2-7	TRBV18	TGTGCCAGCTCCCGGTATGGACAGAACGGATACGAGCAGTACTTC	CASSRYGQNGYEQYF
.	.	TRBJ2-2	TRBV6-4	TGTGCCAGCAGTGACTCGTATCTGGGGGAGCTGTTTTTT	CASSDSYLGELFF
.	.	TRBJ1-6	TRBV7-2	TGTGCCAGCAGCTTAAGGGCGAGAAGCTCCTATAATTCACCCCTCCACTTT	CASSLRARSSYNSPLHF
TRBD2	once	TRBJ2-7	TRBV7-9	TGTGCCAGCAGCCCTTCTAGCGGAAGGGACGAGCAGTACTTC	CASSPSSGRDEQYF
.	.	TRBJ2-1	TRBV7-9	TGTGCCAGCAGCTTAGCGGCCGTCAACAATGAGCAGTTCTTC	CASSLAAVNNEQFF
TRBD2	.	TRBJ2-1	TRBV11-2	TGTGCCAGCAGCTCAAAGGGACTAGCGGGCTCACCATCCTACAATGAGCAGTTCTTC	CASSSKGLAGSPSYNEQFF
TRBD1	.	TRBJ1-2	TRBV7-3	TGTGCCAGCAGCAAGGGACAGTTGGAGAACTATGGCTACACCTTC	CASSKGQLENYGYTF
.	.	TRBJ1-5	TRBV19	TGTGCCAGTAATCAGGAGTATAGCAATCAGCCCCAGCATTTT	CASNQEYSNQPQHF
.	.	TRBJ1-5	TRBV30	TGTGCCTGGAGTGTAGGAGGGGGGTCGAATAGCAATCAGCCCCAGCATTTT	CAWSVGGGSNSNQPQHF
.	.	TRBJ2-5	TRBV18	TGTGCCAGCTCACCAAGCGGGACAAGACAAGAGACCCAGTACTTC	CASSPSGTRQETQYF
.	.	TRBJ1-5	TRBV6-1	TGTGCCAGCAGTGATCAGGCAAACAGCAATCAGCCCCAGCATTTT	CASSDQANSNQPQHF
.	.	TRBJ1-2	TRBV2	TGTGCCAGCAGCGGGTATGGCTACACCTTC	CASSGYGYTF
.	.	TRBJ2-7	TRBV5-6	TGTGCCAGCAGGTTGGCTACACTTTTTGGGACAAGAAACATCTACGAGCAGTACTTC	CASRLATLFGTRNIYEQYF
.	.	TRBJ2-1	TRBV9	TGTGCCAGCAGCGTAGGTGCGCACAATGAGCAGTTCTTC	CASSVGAHNEQFF
.	once	TRBJ1-4	TRBV4-1	TGCGCCAGCAGGACCCCTGCAACTAATGAAAAACTGTTTTTT	CASRTPATNEKLFF
.	.	TRBJ2-5	TRBV18	TGTGCCAGCTCACCTTTGCGGGTGGAGACCCAGTACTTC	CASSPLRVETQYF
TRBD1	.	TRBJ1-1	TRBV5-6	TGTGCCAGCAGCTTGTTTTCGACAGGGAAATTTGACACTGAAGCTTTCTTT	CASSLFSTGKFDTEAFF
.	.	TRBJ1-2	TRBV30	TGTGCCTGGAGTAGCGGGGGTTCGGAGACCTTC	CAWSSGGSETF